Each of the 13 T cell receptor beta chains below was sequenced from the same sample in a study of blood T cell repertoires in COVID-19. Produced via immunoSEQ multiplex PCR; TCRdb's table is partial and in-frame only. The sample has a few hundred thousand clones; roughly 90% are singletons. Sequenced sample: peripheral blood. Receptor source: a man aged 18 to 29 who had recovered from COVID-19.

V gene TRBV7-2 combines with J gene TRBJ1-5; 9 bases agree with TRBD1. CDR1 is SGHTA and CDR2 is FQGNSA in the germline V gene. The CDR3 loop spans 16 amino acids. J was trimmed by 2 bases and V by 4 bases; bases with no gene match: 6. The chain's CDR3 is CASSYTGGEGNQPQHF. CDR3 sequence (DNA): TGTGCCAGCAGCTACACAGGGGGCGAGGGCAATCAGCCCCAGCATTTT.

This clone was counted once. The chain employs TRBV5-1 and TRBJ1-6; 7 nucleotides match TRBD1. CDR1 and CDR2 (germline): SGHRS, YFSETQ. V gave up 1 base and J gave up 8 bases; unmatched junction bases: 6. This CDR3 spans 15 amino acids. The DNA for the CDR3 is TGCGCCAGCAGCTTGTCCGGGACAGAAGATTCACCCCTCCACTTT. It translates to CASSLSGTEDSPLHF.

The V and J genes are TRBV6-5 and TRBJ1-1; 8 bases are a match to TRBD1. J lost 2 bases, V lost 6 bases, and 5 bases had no gene match. The CDR3 has 14 residues. Germline V gives CDR1 MNHEY, CDR2 SVGAGI. The CDR3 loop is CASRRGQANTEAFF. CDR3 in DNA: TGTGCCAGCAGGAGGGGACAGGCTAACACTGAAGCTTTCTTT.

The chain is built from TRBV5-5 and TRBJ2-2, with D possibly matching TRBD2 (5 bases). V was shortened by 0 bases and J by 3 bases, with 15 bases between the two germline ends. Germline-derived CDR1 and CDR2 are SGHKS and YYEKEE (reference sequence). The CDR3 consists of 17 residues. The chain's CDR3 is CASSLDPGISYTGELFF. The CDR3 DNA follows: TGTGCCAGCAGCTTGGACCCCGGGATTTCGTACACCGGGGAGCTGTTTTTT.

This clone was seen a handful of times. V and J are TRBV7-2 and TRBJ1-1, with D maybe TRBD1 (6 bases). V was trimmed by 1 base and J by 5 bases, leaving 11 bases between them. Per germline, CDR1 SGHTA and CDR2 FQGNSA. The CDR3 length is 14 residues. CDR3 amino acids: CASSLVAGETEAFF. As DNA, the CDR3 is TGTGCCAGCAGCTTAGTGGCAGGGGAGACTGAAGCTTTCTTT.

This clone occurred once. The chain carries TRBV6-2 or TRBV6-3 and TRBJ2-1; the match to TRBD2 covers 8 bases. The CDR3 runs 17 residues. Germline-derived CDR1 and CDR2 are MNHEY and SVGEGT. V trimming: 5 bases; J trimming: 0 bases; junction bases outside the gene matches: 9. In nucleotides, the CDR3 is TGTGCCAGCAGTCGGGAGGGGGGTAGCGGCTCCTACAATGAGCAGTTCTTC. The encoded protein is CASSREGGSGSYNEQFF.

The rearrangement links TRBV27 to TRBJ2-1; no clear D gene. Trimming stripped 7 bases from V and 5 bases from J, with 6 bases between. Germline V gene lookup returns CDR1 MNHEY and CDR2 SMNVEV (reference sequence). The CDR3 spans 11 residues. CDR3 in amino acids: CASIRDNEQFF. CDR3 DNA: TGTGCCAGCATCCGGGACAATGAGCAGTTCTTC.

This rearrangement joins TRBV19 to TRBJ2-7; D is ambiguous. With 3 bases removed from V and 3 bases from J, the gap between germline ends came to 6 bases. The CDR3 consists of 12 residues. Germline V lookup: CDR1 LNHDA, CDR2 SQIVND (reference sequence). CDR3 sequence: CASSITDYEQYF. CDR3 bases: TGTGCCAGTAGTATCACAGACTACGAGCAGTACTTC. The whole variable domain, filled in from reference TRBV19 and TRBJ2-7, reads DGGITQSPKYLFRKEGQNVTLSCEQNLNHDAMYWYRQDPGQGLRLIYYSQIVNDFQKGDIAEGYSVSREKKESFPLTVTSAQKNPTAFYLCASSITDYEQYFGPGTRLTVT.

The chain uses TRBV20-1 and TRBJ2-1; 8 nucleotides agree with TRBD2. V was clipped by 3 bases and J by 9 bases; unmatched bases: 7. The CDR3 has 13 amino acids. Germline V lookup: CDR1 DFQATT, CDR2 SNEGSKA (reference sequence). CDR3 residues: CSASPGLGSEQFF. CDR3 bases: TGCAGTGCTAGTCCGGGACTAGGATCTGAGCAGTTCTTC.

V gene TRBV13 combines with J gene TRBJ1-2; TRBD1 might be the D (6 bases). The germline V gene has CDR1 PRHDT and CDR2 FYEKMQ (reference sequence). Trimming stripped 5 bases from V and 8 bases from J, with 15 bases between. CDR3 length equals 13 residues. For the CDR3, the DNA is TGTGCCAGCAGCCCAGACAGGACTAGGGGCTACACCTTC. It yields the protein CASSPDRTRGYTF. Full variable domain (outside the CDR3, taken from reference TRBV13 and TRBJ1-2): AAGVIQSPRHLIKEKRETATLKCYPIPRHDTVYWYQQGPGQDPQFLISFYEKMQSDKGSIPDRFSAQQFSDYHSELNMSSLELGDSALYFCASSPDRTRGYTFGSGTRLTVV.

J is TRBJ1-2 and V is TRBV6-5; the D is unclear. Trimming removed 4 bases at V and 6 bases at J, with 12 bases between. CDR1 and CDR2 from the germline V gene are MNHEY and SVGAGI. This CDR3 has 13 residues. The CDR3 loop is CASSFPGRDGYTF. The CDR3 DNA reads as TGTGCCAGCAGTTTCCCGGGGAGGGATGGCTACACCTTC.

This chain connects TRBV6-6 to TRBJ1-1; D remains unclear. The CDR3 contains 15 residues. Trimming removed 4 bases from V and 0 bases from J, with 12 bases in between. Germline CDR1 MNHNY, CDR2 SVGAGI (reference sequence). The CDR3 protein is CASSSAHSLNTEAFF. The CDR3 DNA reads TGTGCCAGCAGTTCCGCCCACAGCTTGAACACTGAAGCTTTCTTT.

This chain joins TRBV4-1 and TRBJ1-6; perhaps TRBD1 as D (6 bases). Germline V gene data show CDR1 as MGHRA and CDR2 as YSYEKL. V was shortened by 2 bases and J by 7 bases, with 18 bases between the two germline ends. CDR3 length equals 17 residues. The CDR3 spells CASSQHRPGQGNSPLHF. In DNA form, the CDR3 reads TGCGCCAGCAGCCAACATCGGCCGGGGCAGGGGAATTCACCCCTCCACTTT.